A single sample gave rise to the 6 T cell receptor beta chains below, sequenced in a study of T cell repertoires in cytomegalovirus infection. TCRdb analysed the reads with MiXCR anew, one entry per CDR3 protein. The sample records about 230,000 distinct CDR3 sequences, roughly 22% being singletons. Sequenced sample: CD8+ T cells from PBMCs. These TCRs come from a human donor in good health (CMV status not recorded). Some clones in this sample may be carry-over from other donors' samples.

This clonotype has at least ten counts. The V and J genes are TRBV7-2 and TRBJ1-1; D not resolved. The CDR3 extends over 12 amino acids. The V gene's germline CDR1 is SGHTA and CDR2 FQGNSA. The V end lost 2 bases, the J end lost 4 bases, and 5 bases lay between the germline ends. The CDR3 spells CASSLRSTEAFF. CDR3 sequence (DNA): TGTGCCAGCAGCTTACGCTCCACTGAAGCTTTCTTT. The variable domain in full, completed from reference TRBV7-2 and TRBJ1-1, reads GAGVSQSPSNKVTEKGKDVELRCDPISGHTALYWYRQSLGQGLEFLIYFQGNSAPDKSGLPSDRFSAERTGGSVSTLTIQRTQQEDSAVYLCASSLRSTEAFFGQGTRLTVV.

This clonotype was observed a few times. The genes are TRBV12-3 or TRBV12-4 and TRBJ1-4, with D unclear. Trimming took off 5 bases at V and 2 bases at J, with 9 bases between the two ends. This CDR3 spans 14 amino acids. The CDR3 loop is CASSLVDTNEKLFF. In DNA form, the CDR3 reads TGTGCCAGCAGTCTGGTTGACACTAATGAAAAACTGTTTTTT.

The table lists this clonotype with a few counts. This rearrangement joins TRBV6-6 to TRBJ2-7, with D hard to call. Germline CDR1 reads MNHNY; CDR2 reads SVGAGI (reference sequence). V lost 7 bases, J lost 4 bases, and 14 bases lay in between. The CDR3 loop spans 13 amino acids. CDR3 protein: CASNQAVSYEQYF. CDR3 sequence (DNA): TGTGCCAGCAATCAGGCAGTTAGTTACGAGCAGTACTTC.

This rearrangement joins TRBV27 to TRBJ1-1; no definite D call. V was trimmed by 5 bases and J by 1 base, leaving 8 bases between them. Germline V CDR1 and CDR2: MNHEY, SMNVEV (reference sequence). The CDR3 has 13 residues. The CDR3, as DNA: TGTGCCAGCAGTATTGGGTCGAACACTGAAGCTTTCTTT. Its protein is CASSIGSNTEAFF.

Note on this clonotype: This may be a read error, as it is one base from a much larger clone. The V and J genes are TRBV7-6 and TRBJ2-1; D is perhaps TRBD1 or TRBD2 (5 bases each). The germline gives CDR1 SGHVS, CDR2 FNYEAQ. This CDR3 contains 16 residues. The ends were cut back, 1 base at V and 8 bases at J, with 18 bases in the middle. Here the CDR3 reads CASSLVGTFLYDEQFF. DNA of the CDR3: TGTGCCAGCAGCTTAGTGGGGACCTTTTTATACGATGAGCAGTTCTTC.

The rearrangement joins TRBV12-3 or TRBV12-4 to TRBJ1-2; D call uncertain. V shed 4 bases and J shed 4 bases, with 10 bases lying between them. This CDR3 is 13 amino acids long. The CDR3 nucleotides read TGTGCCAGCAGTTCACGGGCGGGCTATGGCTACACCTTC. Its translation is CASSSRAGYGYTF.